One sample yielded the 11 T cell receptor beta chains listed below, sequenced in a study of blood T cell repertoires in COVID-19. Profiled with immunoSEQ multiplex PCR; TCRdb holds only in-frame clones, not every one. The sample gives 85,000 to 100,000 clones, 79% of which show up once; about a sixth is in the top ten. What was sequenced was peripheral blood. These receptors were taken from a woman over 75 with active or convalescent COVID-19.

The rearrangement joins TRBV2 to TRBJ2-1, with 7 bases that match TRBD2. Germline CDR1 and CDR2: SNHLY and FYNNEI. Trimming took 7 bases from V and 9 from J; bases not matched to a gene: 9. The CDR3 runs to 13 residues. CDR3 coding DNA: TGTGCCAGCAAAGATTTGACTAGCCGTGAGCAGTTCTTC. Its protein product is CASKDLTSREQFF. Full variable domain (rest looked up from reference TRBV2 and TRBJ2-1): EPEVTQTPSHQVTQMGQEVILRCVPISNHLYFYWYRQILGQKVEFLVSFYNNEISEKSEIFDDQFSVERPDGSNFTLKIRSTKLEDSAMYFCASKDLTSREQFFGPGTRLTVL.

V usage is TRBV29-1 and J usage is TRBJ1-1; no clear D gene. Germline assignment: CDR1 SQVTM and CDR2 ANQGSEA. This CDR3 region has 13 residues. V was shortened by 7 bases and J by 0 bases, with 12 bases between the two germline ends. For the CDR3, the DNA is TGCAGCGCCGCCACTGCCCTGAACACTGAAGCTTTCTTT. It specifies CSAATALNTEAFF. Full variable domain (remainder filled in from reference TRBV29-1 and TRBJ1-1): SAVISQKPSRDICQRGTSLTIQCQVDSQVTMMFWYRQQPGQSLTLIATANQGSEATYESGFVIDKFPISRPNLTFSTLTVSNMSPEDSSIYLCSAATALNTEAFFGQGTRLTVV.

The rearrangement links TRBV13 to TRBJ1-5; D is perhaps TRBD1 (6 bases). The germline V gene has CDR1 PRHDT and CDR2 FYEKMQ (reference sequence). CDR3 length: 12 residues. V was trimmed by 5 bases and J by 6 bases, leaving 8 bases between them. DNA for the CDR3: TGTGCCAGCAGCCTCAGGGGTCAGCCCCAGCATTTT. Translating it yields CASSLRGQPQHF.

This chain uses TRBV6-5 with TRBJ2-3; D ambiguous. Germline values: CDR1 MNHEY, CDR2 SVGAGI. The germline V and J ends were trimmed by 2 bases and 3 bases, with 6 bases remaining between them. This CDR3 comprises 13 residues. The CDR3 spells CASSYEITDTQYF. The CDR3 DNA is TGTGCCAGCAGTTACGAGATAACAGATACGCAGTATTTT.

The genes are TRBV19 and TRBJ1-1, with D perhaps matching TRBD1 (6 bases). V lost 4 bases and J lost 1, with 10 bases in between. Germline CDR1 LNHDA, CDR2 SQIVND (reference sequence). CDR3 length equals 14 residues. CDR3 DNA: TGTGCCAGTAGTACCGGACAGAAGAACACTGAAGCTTTCTTT. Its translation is CASSTGQKNTEAFF.

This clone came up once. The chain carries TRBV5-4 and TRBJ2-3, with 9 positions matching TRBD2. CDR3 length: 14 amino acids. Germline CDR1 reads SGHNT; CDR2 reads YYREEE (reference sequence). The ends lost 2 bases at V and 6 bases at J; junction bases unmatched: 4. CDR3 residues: CASSLGGRADTQYF. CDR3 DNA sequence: TGTGCCAGCAGCTTAGGCGGGAGGGCGGATACGCAGTATTTT.

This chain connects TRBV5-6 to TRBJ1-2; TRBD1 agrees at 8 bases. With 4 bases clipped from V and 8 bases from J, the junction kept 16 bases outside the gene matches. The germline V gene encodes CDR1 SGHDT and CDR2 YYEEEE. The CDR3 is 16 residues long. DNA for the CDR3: TGTGCCAGCAGCCGAATTGTTGATCAGGGGGCGCGAGGCTACACCTTC. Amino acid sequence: CASSRIVDQGARGYTF.

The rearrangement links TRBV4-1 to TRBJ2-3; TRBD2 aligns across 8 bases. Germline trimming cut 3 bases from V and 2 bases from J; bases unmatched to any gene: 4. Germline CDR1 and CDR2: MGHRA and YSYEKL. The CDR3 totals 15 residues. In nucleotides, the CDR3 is TGCGCCAGCAGCCATAGCGGGAAGGCCACAGATACGCAGTATTTT. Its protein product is CASSHSGKATDTQYF.

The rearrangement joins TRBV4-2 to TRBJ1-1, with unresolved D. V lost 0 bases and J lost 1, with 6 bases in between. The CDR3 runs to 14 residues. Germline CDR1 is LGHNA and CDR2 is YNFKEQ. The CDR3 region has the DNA TGTGCCAGCAGCCAAGAGGGGAGGAACACTGAAGCTTTCTTT. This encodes CASSQEGRNTEAFF.

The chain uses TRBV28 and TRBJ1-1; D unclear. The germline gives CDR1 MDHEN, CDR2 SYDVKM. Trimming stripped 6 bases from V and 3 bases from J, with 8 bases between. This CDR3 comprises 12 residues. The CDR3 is CASRSVYTEAFF. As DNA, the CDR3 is TGTGCCAGCAGGTCGGTGTACACTGAAGCTTTCTTT.

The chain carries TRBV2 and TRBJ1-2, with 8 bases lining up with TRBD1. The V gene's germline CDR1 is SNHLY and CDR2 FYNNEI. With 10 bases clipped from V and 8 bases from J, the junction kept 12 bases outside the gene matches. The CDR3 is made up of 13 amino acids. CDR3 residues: CATRTGLPIGYTF. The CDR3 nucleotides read TGTGCCACCAGGACAGGGCTCCCTATCGGCTACACCTTC.